Given below is one TCR beta chain in context. The sample originates from a study of T cell changes during pregnancy in multiple sclerosis. The CDR3 is made up of 15 amino acids. Per germline, CDR1 KGHSH and CDR2 LQKENI. Deletions cut 5 bases from V and 0 bases from J, with 13 bases between. Only in-frame clones appear in the TCRdb table, and some are missing; sequencing was by immunoSEQ multiplex PCR. The table has 80,000 to 100,000 clones, 91% seen once. The clonotype comes from a female donor in good health, enrolled as a control in a pregnancy study. The sequencing here drew on peripheral blood, taken after pregnancy. The rearrangement links TRBV18 to TRBJ1-1; D remains unclear. CDR3 sequence (DNA): TGTGCCAGCTCATCCTACAGCCACATGAACACTGAAGCTTTCTTT. The encoded protein is CASSSYSHMNTEAFF. The entire variable domain, with the rest obtained from reference TRBV18 and TRBJ1-1, is as follows: NAGVMQNPRHLVRRRGQEARLRCSPMKGHSHVYWYRQLPEEGLKFMVYLQKENIIDESGMPKERFSAEFPKEGPSILRIQQVVRGDSAAYFCASSSYSHMNTEAFFGQGTRLTVV.